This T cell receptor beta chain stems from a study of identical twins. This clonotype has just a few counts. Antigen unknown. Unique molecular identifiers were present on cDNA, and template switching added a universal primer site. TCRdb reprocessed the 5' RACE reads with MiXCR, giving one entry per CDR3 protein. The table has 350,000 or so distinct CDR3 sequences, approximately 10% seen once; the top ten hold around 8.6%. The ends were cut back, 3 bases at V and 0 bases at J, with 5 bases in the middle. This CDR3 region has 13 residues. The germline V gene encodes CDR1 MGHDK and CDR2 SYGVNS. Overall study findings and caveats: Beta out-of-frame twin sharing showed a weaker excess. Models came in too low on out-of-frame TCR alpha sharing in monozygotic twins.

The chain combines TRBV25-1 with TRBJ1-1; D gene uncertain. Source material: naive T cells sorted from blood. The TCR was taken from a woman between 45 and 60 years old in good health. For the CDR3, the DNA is TGTGCCAGCAGTGACTATATGAACACTGAAGCTTTCTTT. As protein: CASSDYMNTEAFF. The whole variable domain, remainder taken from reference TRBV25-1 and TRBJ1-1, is EADIYQTPRYLVIGTGKKITLECSQTMGHDKMYWYQQDPGMELHLIHYSYGVNSTEKGDLSSESTVSRIRTEHFPLTLESARPSHTSQYLCASSDYMNTEAFFGQGTRLTVV.